This record covers a single TCR beta chain. After removal of 4 bases from V and 3 bases from J, the junction contained 13 bases not matched to a gene. Germline V gene lookup returns CDR1 SGHRS and CDR2 YFSETQ. The CDR3 spans 16 residues. The sample comes from a study of shared clonotypes between healthy human individuals. Authors' analysis steps: Junction-only sequences without quality scores were provided by ImmunoSEQ, so filtering was different. Profiling relied on immunoSEQ multiplex PCR, and the TCRdb table lists in-frame clones only, not all of them. The V and J calls and clone size come from that table; D and trimming were worked out from the DNA. This table has over 400,000 clones, approximately 82% appearing once.

The TCR originated in a woman aged 40 to 50 in good health. Some clones in this sample may be carry-over from other donors' samples. This sequence joins TRBV5-1 and TRBJ2-7, with 7 positions matching TRBD1. Sequencing input: PBMCs. The CDR3 DNA reads as TGCGCCAGCAGCCAGAAGGACAGGAGCTTCTACTACGAGCAGTACTTC. Its protein product is CASSQKDRSFYYEQYF.